The 5 T cell receptor beta chains listed next were all sequenced from one sample in a study of somatic mutations in cytotoxic T cells in rheumatoid arthritis. Sequencing was performed with immunoSEQ multiplex PCR; in TCRdb, only in-frame clones are kept and a portion is missing. The sample lists about 10,000 clones; around 91% were seen once. Sequencing input: CD4+ T cells sorted from blood. The receptors derive from a woman under 30 with rheumatoid arthritis.

As to this clone: The sample contains more than one DNA sequence encoding this CDR3. This chain connects TRBV28 to TRBJ1-5, with TRBD1 matching over 7 bases. Germline CDR1 is MDHEN and CDR2 is SYDVKM. This CDR3 spans 15 amino acids. Trimming took 2 bases from V and 7 from J; bases not matched to a gene: 8. As DNA, the CDR3 is TGTGCCAGCAGTTTAGTACAGGGGTTAGGCCAGCCCCAGCATTTT. Protein sequence: CASSLVQGLGQPQHF.

This clone was observed once. The gene calls are TRBV5-4 and TRBJ2-5; 7 nucleotides align to TRBD1. CDR1 and CDR2 (germline): SGHNT, YYREEE (reference sequence). Germline trimming cut 3 bases from V and 0 bases from J; bases unmatched to any gene: 2. The CDR3 spans 14 residues. This chain's CDR3 is CASSWGQYQETQYF. The CDR3 DNA sequence: TGTGCCAGCAGCTGGGGACAGTACCAAGAGACCCAGTACTTC.

This clone has only one observation. This chain uses TRBV19 with TRBJ1-5; D unresolved. V lost 9 bases, J lost 5 bases, and 14 bases lay in between. Germline V lookup: CDR1 LNHDA, CDR2 SQIVND (reference sequence). CDR3 length: 13 amino acids. CDR3 protein: CASASSGHQPQHF. As DNA, the CDR3 is TGTGCCAGCGCCTCCTCAGGTCATCAGCCCCAGCATTTT. Full variable domain (rest looked up from reference TRBV19 and TRBJ1-5): DGGITQSPKYLFRKEGQNVTLSCEQNLNHDAMYWYRQDPGQGLRLIYYSQIVNDFQKGDIAEGYSVSREKKESFPLTVTSAQKNPTAFYLCASASSGHQPQHFGDGTRLSIL.

V gene TRBV29-1 combines with J gene TRBJ2-3; TRBD2 matches at 8 bases. Germline CDR1 is SQVTM and CDR2 is ANQGSEA. The CDR3 has 16 residues. The junction had 8 bases not matched to a gene; V was cut back by 3 bases and J by 0 bases. CDR3 sequence reads: CSVDLTSGASTDTQYF. The CDR3 coding sequence is TGCAGCGTTGACCTTACTAGCGGAGCTAGCACAGATACGCAGTATTTT.

The chain is built from TRBV7-9 and TRBJ1-6; D is perhaps TRBD1 (5 bases). Trimming removed 1 base at V and 8 bases at J, with 15 bases between. The CDR3 contains 16 residues. Germline V gene lookup returns CDR1 SEHNR and CDR2 FQNEAQ (reference sequence). CDR3 protein: CASSLGHGGPHSPLHF. CDR3 bases: TGTGCCAGCAGCTTAGGCCACGGGGGTCCGCATTCACCCCTCCACTTT.